This TCR beta chain comes out of a study of graft-versus-host responses after intestinal transplantation. On the study more broadly: The recipients all started with anti-thymocyte globulin induction and then took tacrolimus and steroids for roughly three years.

Produced via immunoSEQ multiplex PCR; TCRdb's table is partial and in-frame only. The sample contains some 10,000 clones, approximately 32% of which appear only once. CDR1 is KGHSH and CDR2 is LQKENI in the germline V gene. The V gene lost 6 bases and the J gene lost 4 bases, with 9 bases spanning the gap. This CDR3 spans 12 amino acids. The responders that had proliferated, CFSE-low CD3+CD4+ and CD3+CD8+ cells, were sorted after the reaction. The chain couples TRBV18 to TRBJ1-2; D unclear. The TCR originated in a human patient who was an organ donor for intestinal transplantation. The sample was alloreactive CD4+ T cells from a mixed lymphocyte reaction culture, taken before transplantation. Subset defined: CFSE-low proliferating T cells sorted from approximately 6-day pre-transplant mixed lymphocyte reaction (GvH or HvG direction). Written as DNA, the CDR3 is TGTGCCAGCTCGTACGAGGGCTATGGCTACACCTTC. It is translated as CASSYEGYGYTF.